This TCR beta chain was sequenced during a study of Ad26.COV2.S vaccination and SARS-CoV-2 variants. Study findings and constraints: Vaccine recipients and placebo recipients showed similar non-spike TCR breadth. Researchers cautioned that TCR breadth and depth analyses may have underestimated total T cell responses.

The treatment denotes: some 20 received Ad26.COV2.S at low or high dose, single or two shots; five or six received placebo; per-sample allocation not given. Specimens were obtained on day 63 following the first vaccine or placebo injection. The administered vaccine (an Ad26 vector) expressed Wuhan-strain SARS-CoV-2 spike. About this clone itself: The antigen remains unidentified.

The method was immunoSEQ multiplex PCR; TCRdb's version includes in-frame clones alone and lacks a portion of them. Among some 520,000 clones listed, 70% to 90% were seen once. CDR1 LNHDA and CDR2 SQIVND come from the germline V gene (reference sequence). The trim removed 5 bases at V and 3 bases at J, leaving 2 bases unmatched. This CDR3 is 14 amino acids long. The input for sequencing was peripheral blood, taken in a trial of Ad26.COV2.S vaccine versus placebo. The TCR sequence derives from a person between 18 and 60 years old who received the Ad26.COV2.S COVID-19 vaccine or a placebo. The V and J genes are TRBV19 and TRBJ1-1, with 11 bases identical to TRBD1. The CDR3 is CASSGTGGYTEAFF. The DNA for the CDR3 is TGTGCCAGTAGTGGGACAGGGGGGTACACTGAAGCTTTCTTT. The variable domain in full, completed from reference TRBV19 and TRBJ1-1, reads DGGITQSPKYLFRKEGQNVTLSCEQNLNHDAMYWYRQDPGQGLRLIYYSQIVNDFQKGDIAEGYSVSREKKESFPLTVTSAQKNPTAFYLCASSGTGGYTEAFFGQGTRLTVV.